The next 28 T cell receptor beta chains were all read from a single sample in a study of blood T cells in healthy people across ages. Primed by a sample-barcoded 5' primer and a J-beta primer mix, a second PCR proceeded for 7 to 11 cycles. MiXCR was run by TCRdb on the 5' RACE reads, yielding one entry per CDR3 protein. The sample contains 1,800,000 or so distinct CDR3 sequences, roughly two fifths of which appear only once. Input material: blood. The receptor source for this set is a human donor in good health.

In DNA, the CDR3 is TGTGCCAGCAGCTTAGCGGAGGGGACTAGCTATGGCTACACCTTC. It is translated as CASSLAEGTSYGYTF. This chain links TRBV7-6 with TRBJ1-2; D possibly corresponds to TRBD1 (5 bases). The germline V gene encodes CDR1 SGHVS and CDR2 FNYEAQ. Trimming pared 0 bases from V and 4 bases from J, leaving 12 bases between. The CDR3 runs 15 residues.

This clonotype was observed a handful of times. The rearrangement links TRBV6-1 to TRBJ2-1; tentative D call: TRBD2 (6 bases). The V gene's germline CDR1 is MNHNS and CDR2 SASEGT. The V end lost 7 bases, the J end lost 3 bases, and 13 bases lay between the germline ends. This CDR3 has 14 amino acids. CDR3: CASIIGGGYNEQFF. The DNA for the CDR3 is TGTGCCAGCATCATCGGGGGAGGCTACAATGAGCAGTTCTTC.

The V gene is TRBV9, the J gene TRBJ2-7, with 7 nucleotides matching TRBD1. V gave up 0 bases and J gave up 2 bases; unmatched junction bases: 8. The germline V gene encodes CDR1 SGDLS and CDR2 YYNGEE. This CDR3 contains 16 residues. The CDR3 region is CASSVGDRDRPYEQYF. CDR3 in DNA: TGTGCCAGCAGCGTAGGCGACAGGGATAGACCCTACGAGCAGTACTTC.

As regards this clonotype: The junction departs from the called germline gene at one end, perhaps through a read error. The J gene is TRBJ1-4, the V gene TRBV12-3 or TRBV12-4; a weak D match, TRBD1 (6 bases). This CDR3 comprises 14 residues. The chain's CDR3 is CASRRGGGVEKRFF. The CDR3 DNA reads TGTGCCAGCAGAAGAGGGGGAGGTGTTGAAAAACGGTTTTTT.

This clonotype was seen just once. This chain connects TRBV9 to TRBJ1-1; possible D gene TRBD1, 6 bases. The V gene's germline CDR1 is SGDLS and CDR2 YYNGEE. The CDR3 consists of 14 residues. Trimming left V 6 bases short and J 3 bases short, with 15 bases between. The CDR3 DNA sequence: TGTGCCAGCACCCATGGACAGTGGGACACTGAAGCTTTCTTT. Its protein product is CASTHGQWDTEAFF. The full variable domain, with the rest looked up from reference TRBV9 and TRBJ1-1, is DSGVTQTPKHLITATGQRVTLRCSPRSGDLSVYWYQQSLDQGLQFLIQYYNGEERAKGNILERFSAQQFPDLHSELNLSSLELGDSALYFCASTHGQWDTEAFFGQGTRLTVV.

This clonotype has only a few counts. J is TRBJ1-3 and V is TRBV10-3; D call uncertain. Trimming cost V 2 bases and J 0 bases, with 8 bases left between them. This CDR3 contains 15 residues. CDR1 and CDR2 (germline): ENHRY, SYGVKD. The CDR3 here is CAISEEQASGNTIYF. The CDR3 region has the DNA TGTGCCATCAGTGAGGAACAAGCCTCTGGAAACACCATATATTTT.

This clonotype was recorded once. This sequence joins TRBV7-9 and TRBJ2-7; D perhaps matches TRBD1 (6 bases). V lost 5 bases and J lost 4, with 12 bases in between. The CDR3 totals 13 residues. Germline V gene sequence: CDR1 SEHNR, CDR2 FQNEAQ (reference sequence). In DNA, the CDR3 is TGTGCCAGCAGCATAAGAGGGGGTTACGAGCAGTACTTC. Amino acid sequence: CASSIRGGYEQYF.

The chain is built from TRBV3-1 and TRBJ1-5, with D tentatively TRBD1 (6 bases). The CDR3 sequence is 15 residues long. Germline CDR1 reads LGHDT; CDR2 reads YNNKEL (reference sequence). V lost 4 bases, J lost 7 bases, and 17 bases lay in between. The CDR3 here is CASSRGGGCGQPQHF. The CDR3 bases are TGTGCCAGCAGCCGAGGGGGGGGTTGCGGCCAGCCCCAGCATTTT. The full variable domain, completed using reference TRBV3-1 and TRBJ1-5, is DTAVSQTPKYLVTQMGNDKSIKCEQNLGHDTMYWYKQDSKKFLKIMFSYNNKELIINETVPNRFSPKSPDKAHLNLHINSLELGDSAVYFCASSRGGGCGQPQHFGDGTRLSIL.

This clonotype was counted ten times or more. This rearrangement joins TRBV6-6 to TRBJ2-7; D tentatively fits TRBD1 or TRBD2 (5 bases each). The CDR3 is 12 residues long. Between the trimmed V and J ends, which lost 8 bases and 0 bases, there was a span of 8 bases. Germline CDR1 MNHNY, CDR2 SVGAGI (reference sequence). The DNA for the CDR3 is TGTGCCAGCCGGGACGTCTCCTACGAGCAGTACTTC. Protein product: CASRDVSYEQYF.

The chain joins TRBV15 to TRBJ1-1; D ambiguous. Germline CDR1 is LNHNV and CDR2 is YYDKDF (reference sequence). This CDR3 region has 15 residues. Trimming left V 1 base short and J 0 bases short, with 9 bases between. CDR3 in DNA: TGTGCCACCAGCAGAGTGGCTCCTTTGAACACTGAAGCTTTCTTT. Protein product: CATSRVAPLNTEAFF.

CDR3 bases: TGCGCCAGCAGCTTACAGGATAACACTGAAGCTTTCTTT. This sequence encodes CASSLQDNTEAFF. V gene TRBV5-1 combines with J gene TRBJ1-1; TRBD1 might be the D (5 bases). Germline V gene data show CDR1 as SGHRS and CDR2 as YFSETQ. V was pared by 2 bases and J by 2 bases, with 7 bases between. This CDR3 has 13 amino acids.

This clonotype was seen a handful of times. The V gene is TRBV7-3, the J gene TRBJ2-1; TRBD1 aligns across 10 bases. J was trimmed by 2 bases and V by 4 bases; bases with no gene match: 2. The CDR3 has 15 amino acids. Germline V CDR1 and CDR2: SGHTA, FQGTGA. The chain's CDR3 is CASSWGQGPYNEQFF. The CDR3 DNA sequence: TGTGCCAGCAGCTGGGGACAGGGGCCCTACAATGAGCAGTTCTTC.

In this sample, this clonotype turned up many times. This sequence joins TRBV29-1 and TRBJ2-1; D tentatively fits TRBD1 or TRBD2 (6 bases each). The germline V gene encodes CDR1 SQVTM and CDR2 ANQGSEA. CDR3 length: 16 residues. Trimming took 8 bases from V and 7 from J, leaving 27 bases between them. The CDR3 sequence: CSSPSSSGGVSNEQFF. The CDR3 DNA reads TGCAGCTCCCCAAGTTCATCCGGGGGCGTTTCAAATGAGCAGTTCTTC.

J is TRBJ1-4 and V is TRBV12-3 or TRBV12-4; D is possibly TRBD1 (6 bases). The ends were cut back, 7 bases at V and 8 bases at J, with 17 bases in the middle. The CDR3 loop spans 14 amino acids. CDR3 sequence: CASTSDSLGEKLFF. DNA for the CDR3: TGTGCCAGCACTTCGGACAGTCTGGGGGAAAAACTGTTTTTT.

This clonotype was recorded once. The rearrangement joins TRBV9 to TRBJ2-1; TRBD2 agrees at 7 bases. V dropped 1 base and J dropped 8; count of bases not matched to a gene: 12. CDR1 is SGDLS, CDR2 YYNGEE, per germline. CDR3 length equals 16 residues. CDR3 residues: CASSVTVGPRGDEQFF. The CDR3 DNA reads TGTGCCAGCAGCGTAACCGTGGGGCCTCGGGGGGATGAGCAGTTCTTC.

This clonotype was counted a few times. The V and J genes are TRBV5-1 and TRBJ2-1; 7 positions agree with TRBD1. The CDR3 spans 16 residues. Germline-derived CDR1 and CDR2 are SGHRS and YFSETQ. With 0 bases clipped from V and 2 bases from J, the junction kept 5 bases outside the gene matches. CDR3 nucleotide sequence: TGCGCCAGCAGCTTGGCTGGGACAGTCGCCTACAATGAGCAGTTCTTC. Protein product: CASSLAGTVAYNEQFF.

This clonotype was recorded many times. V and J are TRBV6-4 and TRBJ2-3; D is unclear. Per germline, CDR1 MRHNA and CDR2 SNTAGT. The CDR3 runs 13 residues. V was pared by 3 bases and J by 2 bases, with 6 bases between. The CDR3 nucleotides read TGTGCCAGCAGTGATGGGGACACAGATACGCAGTATTTT. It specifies CASSDGDTDTQYF.

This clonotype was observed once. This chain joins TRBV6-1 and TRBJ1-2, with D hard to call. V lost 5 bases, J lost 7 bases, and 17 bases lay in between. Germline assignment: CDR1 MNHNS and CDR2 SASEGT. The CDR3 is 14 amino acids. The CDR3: CASSPSGNSRGYTF. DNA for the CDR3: TGTGCCAGCAGTCCGTCCGGGAACAGTCGTGGCTACACCTTC.

The CDR3 coding sequence is TGCAGTGCTAGATTGCGGGACGTCCGCTCGACACCCCTCCACTTT. Translated: CSARLRDVRSTPLHF. This chain connects TRBV20-1 to TRBJ1-6; D might be TRBD1 (5 bases). In germline, CDR1 is DFQATT, CDR2 SNEGSKA (reference sequence). Trimming cost V 2 bases and J 11 bases, with 19 bases left between them. The CDR3 has 15 amino acids.

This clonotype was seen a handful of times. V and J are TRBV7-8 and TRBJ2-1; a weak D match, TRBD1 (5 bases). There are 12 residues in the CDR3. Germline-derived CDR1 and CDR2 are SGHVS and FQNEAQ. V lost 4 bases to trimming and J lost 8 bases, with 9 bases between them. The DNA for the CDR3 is TGTGCCAGCAGCTATCTCAGGGATGAGCAGTTCTTC. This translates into CASSYLRDEQFF.

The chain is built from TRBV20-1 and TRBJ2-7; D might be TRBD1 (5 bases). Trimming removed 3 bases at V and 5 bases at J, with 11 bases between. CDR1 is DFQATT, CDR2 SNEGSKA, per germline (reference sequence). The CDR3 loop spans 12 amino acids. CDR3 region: CSASRVFDEQYF. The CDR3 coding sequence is TGCAGTGCTAGCAGGGTTTTCGACGAGCAGTACTTC.

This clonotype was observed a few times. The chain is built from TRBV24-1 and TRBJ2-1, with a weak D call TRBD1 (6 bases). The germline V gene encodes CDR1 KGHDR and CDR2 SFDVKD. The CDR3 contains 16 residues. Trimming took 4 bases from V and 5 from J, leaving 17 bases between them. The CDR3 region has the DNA TGTGCCACCAGTGACACGAGGGGGTCGGTGGACAATGAGCAGTTCTTC. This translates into CATSDTRGSVDNEQFF.

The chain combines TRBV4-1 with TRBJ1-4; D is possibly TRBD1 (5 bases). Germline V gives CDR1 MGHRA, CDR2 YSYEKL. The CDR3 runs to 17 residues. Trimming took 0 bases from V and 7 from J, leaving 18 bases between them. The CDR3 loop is CASSQDIARGPGEKLFF. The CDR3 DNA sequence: TGCGCCAGCAGCCAAGATATTGCGAGGGGCCCCGGTGAAAAACTGTTTTTT.

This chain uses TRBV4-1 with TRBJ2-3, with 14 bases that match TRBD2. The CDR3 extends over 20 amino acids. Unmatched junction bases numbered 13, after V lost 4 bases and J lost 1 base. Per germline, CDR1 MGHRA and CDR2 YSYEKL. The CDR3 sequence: CASSPLGLAGEMRGTDTQYF. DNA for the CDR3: TGCGCCAGCAGCCCCTTGGGACTAGCGGGGGAGATGCGAGGCACAGATACGCAGTATTTT.

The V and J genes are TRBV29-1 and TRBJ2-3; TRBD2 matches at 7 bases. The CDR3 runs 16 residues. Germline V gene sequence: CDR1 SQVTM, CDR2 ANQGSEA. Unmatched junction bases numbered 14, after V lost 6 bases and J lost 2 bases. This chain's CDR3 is CSVPGGGHQYTDTQYF. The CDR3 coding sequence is TGCAGCGTACCGGGGGGAGGACACCAGTACACAGATACGCAGTATTTT.

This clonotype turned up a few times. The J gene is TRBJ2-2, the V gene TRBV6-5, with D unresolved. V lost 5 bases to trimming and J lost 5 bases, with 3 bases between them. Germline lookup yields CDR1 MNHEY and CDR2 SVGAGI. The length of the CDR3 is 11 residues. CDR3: CASSRTGELFF. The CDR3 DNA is TGTGCCAGCAGTCGAACCGGGGAGCTGTTTTTT.

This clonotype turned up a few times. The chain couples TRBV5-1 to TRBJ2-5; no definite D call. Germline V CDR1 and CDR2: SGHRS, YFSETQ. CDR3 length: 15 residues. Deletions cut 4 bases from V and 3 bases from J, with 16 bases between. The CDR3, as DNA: TGCGCCAGCAGCCCCGGCCTCTACAAGGAAGAGACCCAGTACTTC. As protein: CASSPGLYKEETQYF.

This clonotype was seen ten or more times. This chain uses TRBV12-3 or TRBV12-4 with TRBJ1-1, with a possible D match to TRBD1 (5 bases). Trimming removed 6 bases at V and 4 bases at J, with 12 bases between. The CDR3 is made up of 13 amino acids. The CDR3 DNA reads TGTGCCAGCAGCTTTGGCGGGGGCACTGAAGCTTTCTTT. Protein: CASSFGGGTEAFF.